Shown below are 12 T cell receptor beta chains from a single sample sequenced in a study of blood T cell repertoires in COVID-19. The protocol was immunoSEQ multiplex PCR, while the TCRdb copy is restricted to in-frame clones and leaves out a portion. The sample lists roughly 130,000 clones; approximately 80% were seen once. Material for sequencing was peripheral blood. The receptors come from a woman aged 60-75 years with acute or convalescent COVID-19.

This chain uses TRBV24-1 with TRBJ2-5, with D possibly being TRBD2 (6 bases). This CDR3 spans 14 amino acids. Germline V gene data show CDR1 as KGHDR and CDR2 as SFDVKD. The V and J ends lost 4 bases and 5 bases respectively, with 13 bases between them. DNA of the CDR3: TGTGCCACCAGTGAAAGGAGGGAGCCGGAGACCCAGTACTTC. Amino acids: CATSERREPETQYF.

The rearrangement links TRBV7-9 to TRBJ1-2; D perhaps matches TRBD1 (6 bases). CDR1 is SEHNR and CDR2 is FQNEAQ in the germline V gene (reference sequence). The CDR3 consists of 16 residues. V lost 5 bases, J lost 6 bases, and 22 bases lay in between. As DNA, the CDR3 is TGTGCCAGCAGCCAGGCGCTAGCGGGGGGCTCGGATGGCTACACCTTC. Translation: CASSQALAGGSDGYTF.

The J gene is TRBJ2-2, the V gene TRBV2, with D perhaps TRBD2 (6 bases). The germline gives CDR1 SNHLY, CDR2 FYNNEI. The CDR3 sequence is 13 residues long. The V gene lost 6 bases and the J gene lost 5 bases, with 10 bases spanning the gap. The CDR3 region is CASRNGGTGELFF. The CDR3 region has the DNA TGTGCCAGCAGGAACGGGGGAACCGGGGAGCTGTTTTTT.

V gene TRBV5-1 combines with J gene TRBJ2-1, with TRBD2 identical over 11 bases. The germline V gene encodes CDR1 SGHRS and CDR2 YFSETQ. The length of the CDR3 is 15 residues. Losses at the gene ends were 4 bases for V and 6 bases for J; bases not matched to a gene: 6. CDR3 nucleotide sequence: TGCGCCAGCAGCGCAACTAGCGGGGGACCCAATGAGCAGTTCTTC. It is translated as CASSATSGGPNEQFF.

This chain connects TRBV2 to TRBJ1-5; D call uncertain. V lost 8 bases and J lost 3, with 14 bases in between. The germline V gene encodes CDR1 SNHLY and CDR2 FYNNEI. CDR3 size: 14 residues. CDR3 loop: CASSAQAFNQPQHF. In nucleotides, the CDR3 is TGTGCCAGCTCCGCCCAGGCTTTCAATCAGCCCCAGCATTTT.

This chain links TRBV7-9 with TRBJ2-2; 7 nucleotides agree with TRBD2. The ends lost 3 bases at V and 0 bases at J; junction bases unmatched: 4. The CDR3 consists of 16 residues. Germline CDR1 and CDR2: SEHNR and FQNEAQ (reference sequence). This CDR3 reads CASSLMGGTNTGELFF. The CDR3 DNA is TGTGCCAGCAGCTTGATGGGGGGGACGAACACCGGGGAGCTGTTTTTT.

The J gene is TRBJ1-4, the V gene TRBV6-2 or TRBV6-3; possible D gene TRBD1, 5 bases. Germline CDR1 is MNHEY and CDR2 is SVGEGT. The V end was cut by 4 bases, the J end by 4 bases, with 19 bases between. The CDR3 contains 17 residues. The CDR3 spells CASSSRGAGAFNEKLFF. CDR3 in DNA: TGTGCCAGCAGTTCTAGGGGCGCCGGTGCCTTTAATGAAAAACTGTTTTTT.

The chain uses TRBV7-6 and TRBJ2-5, with a weak D call TRBD2 (5 bases). The V gene lost 1 base and the J gene lost 7 bases, with 10 bases spanning the gap. The germline V gene has CDR1 SGHVS and CDR2 FNYEAQ. The CDR3 has 13 amino acids. CDR3: CASSLGTLGTQYF. DNA for the CDR3: TGTGCCAGCAGCTTAGGGACTTTAGGGACCCAGTACTTC.

CDR3 DNA: TGTGCCAGCAGTTTCCGCCGGTCCTTCATGAACACTGAAGCTTTCTTT. Its translation is CASSFRRSFMNTEAFF. This chain joins TRBV6-5 and TRBJ1-1; unclear D gene. Trimming stripped 4 bases from V and 0 bases from J, with 15 bases between. This CDR3 spans 16 amino acids. Germline V gene lookup returns CDR1 MNHEY and CDR2 SVGAGI.

The chain is built from TRBV5-1 and TRBJ1-2; TRBD1 matches 9 bases. Trimming at V came to 4 bases and at J to 1 base, leaving 5 bases not matched to a gene. CDR1 and CDR2 (germline): SGHRS, YFSETQ. CDR3 length: 15 amino acids. CDR3 in DNA: TGCGCCAGCAGCCTACAGGGGGCTAATAACTATGGCTACACCTTC. The encoded protein is CASSLQGANNYGYTF.

The V and J genes are TRBV3-1 (or the pseudogene TRBV3-2) and TRBJ1-2; D is undetermined. V lost 4 bases and J 5 bases, leaving 8 bases between the germline ends. In germline, CDR1 is LGHDT, CDR2 YNNKEL (reference sequence). The CDR3 length is 12 residues. Written as DNA, the CDR3 is TGTGCCAGCAGCCCCCGCGGGTATGGCTACACCTTC. Translating gives CASSPRGYGYTF.

As for this clone: The junction and the germline gene differ at one end; a read error may be behind it. The chain links TRBV30 to TRBJ2-7, with 7 positions matching TRBD1. In germline, CDR1 is GTSNPN, CDR2 SVGIG (reference sequence). The CDR3 is 11 residues long. The CDR3 bases are TGTGCCTGGAGTCCGGACAGGCGCTTGGTATTC. It codes for CAWSPDRRLVF.